The 10 T cell receptor beta chains below come from one sample, sequenced in a study of shared clonotypes between healthy human individuals. The naive CD8 population came from CD45RO-negative cells selected for CCR7, without terminally differentiated effector memory CD45RA+ cells. Using immunoSEQ multiplex PCR, the repertoire was profiled, and TCRdb retains in-frame clones only, with some absent. Of just over 2,000,000 clones detected, about 94% appear once; the ten largest clones hold 0.85% to 1.3%. Sequencing input: naive CD8+ T cells sorted from blood. These receptors came from a man aged 18 to 29 in good health.

The rearrangement links TRBV5-5 to TRBJ2-7; D may be TRBD2 (6 bases). V lost 4 bases, J lost 4 bases, and 15 bases lay in between. CDR3 length equals 14 residues. Per germline, CDR1 SGHKS and CDR2 YYEKEE (reference sequence). The CDR3 spells CASSGTGVGYEQYF. In DNA, the CDR3 is TGTGCCAGCAGCGGGACTGGAGTAGGGTACGAGCAGTACTTC. The full variable domain, in which reference TRBV5-5 and TRBJ2-7 provide the parts outside the CDR3, is DAGVTQSPTHLIKTRGQQVTLRCSPISGHKSVSWYQQVLGQGPQFIFQYYEKEERGRGNFPDRFSARQFPNYSSELNVNALLLGDSALYLCASSGTGVGYEQYFGPGTRLTVT.

The rearrangement joins TRBV9 to TRBJ1-6, with TRBD1 as a possible D gene (5 bases). This CDR3 is built from 14 residues. V lost 6 bases, J lost 7 bases, and 14 bases lay in between. Germline V gene lookup returns CDR1 SGDLS and CDR2 YYNGEE. DNA of the CDR3: TGTGCCAGCAACCCGGGGGGGTGGAATTCACCCCTCCACTTT. Translating gives CASNPGGWNSPLHF.

This clone is a singleton in its sample. The same CDR3 can be traced to other DNA sequences in this sample. The V and J genes are TRBV4-1 and TRBJ2-7, with a possible D match to TRBD1 (6 bases). The CDR3 length is 14 residues. V dropped 0 bases and J dropped 2 bases, with 8 bases sitting between them. Germline CDR1 is MGHRA and CDR2 is YSYEKL. The CDR3 here is CASSQDRGPYEQYF. The CDR3 bases are TGCGCCAGCAGCCAAGACAGGGGTCCCTACGAGCAGTACTTC.

J is TRBJ2-1 and V is TRBV5-1, with D perhaps matching TRBD1 (6 bases). This CDR3 region has 17 residues. Per the germline V gene, CDR1 is SGHRS and CDR2 is YFSETQ. V lost 0 bases and J lost 6, with 19 bases in between. The DNA for the CDR3 is TGCGCCAGCAGCTTGGCCATAGGTCAGGGGAGCTTCAATGAGCAGTTCTTC. Residues: CASSLAIGQGSFNEQFF.

The chain recombines TRBV4-3 with TRBJ2-3; a weak D match, TRBD2 (6 bases). Trimming pared 4 bases from V and 4 bases from J, leaving 21 bases between. From germline, CDR1 is LGHNA and CDR2 YSLEER. The CDR3 covers 17 residues. The CDR3 DNA reads TGCGCCAGCAGCCCAATCGCCGGGAGTACAGTATCAGATACGCAGTATTTT. Amino acid sequence: CASSPIAGSTVSDTQYF.

V and J are TRBV5-1 and TRBJ2-3; tentative D call: TRBD2 (6 bases). Germline values: CDR1 SGHRS, CDR2 YFSETQ. The CDR3 runs 15 residues. Deletions cut 4 bases from V and 2 bases from J, with 14 bases between. The CDR3 bases are TGCGCCAGCAGCCCGGAGGGGTCTATCACAGATACGCAGTATTTT. Encoded protein: CASSPEGSITDTQYF.

V and J are TRBV5-6 and TRBJ2-2, with D unclear. V was pared by 7 bases and J by 7 bases, with 14 bases between. This CDR3 region has 13 residues. Per germline, CDR1 SGHDT and CDR2 YYEEEE. CDR3 in DNA: TGTGCCAGCGGGTGGGGTAACGGCGGGGAGCTGTTTTTT. It is translated as CASGWGNGGELFF.

The rearrangement uses TRBV7-8 and TRBJ1-4, with 8 bases fitting TRBD1. The CDR3 has 18 amino acids. Germline assignment: CDR1 SGHVS and CDR2 FQNEAQ. With V trimmed by 5 bases and J by 0 bases, 11 bases remained unmatched. DNA for the CDR3: TGTGCCAGCAGCCCCGGGACAGGAGTCTTCGCAACTAATGAAAAACTGTTTTTT. Encoded protein: CASSPGTGVFATNEKLFF.

The chain is built from TRBV4-1 and TRBJ2-2; D may correspond to TRBD1 or TRBD2 (5 bases each). V lost 4 bases to trimming and J lost 8 bases, with 20 bases between them. This CDR3 contains 16 residues. Germline V gene data show CDR1 as MGHRA and CDR2 as YSYEKL. CDR3 sequence: CASSLPGTGMLGELFF. The CDR3 region has the DNA TGCGCCAGCAGCCTCCCTGGGACGGGGATGCTTGGGGAGCTGTTTTTT.

The chain joins TRBV4-1 to TRBJ2-2, with TRBD1 matching 8 bases. J was trimmed by 6 bases and V by 4 bases; bases with no gene match: 7. The germline CDR1 and CDR2 sequences are MGHRA and YSYEKL. The CDR3 is 15 residues long. The CDR3 reads CASSPAGGIPGELFF. DNA of the CDR3: TGCGCCAGCAGCCCGGCAGGGGGCATCCCCGGGGAGCTGTTTTTT.